This entry lists 12 T cell receptor beta chains sequenced from one sample in a study of beta chain features in type 1 diabetes. The sequenced template was cDNA made from the entire isolated RNA. This table comes from immunoSEQ multiplex PCR, and its TCRdb copy is limited to in-frame clones, with some not included. The sample records roughly 250,000 clones, approximately 70% being singletons. The sample consisted of naive CD4+ T cells from blood. The receptors were gathered from a man aged 25 to 45 in good health.

The CDR3 nucleotides are TGTGCCAGCAGCTTAGGCCGCAGCGCCACTGAAGCTTTCTTT. Protein: CASSLGRSATEAFF. The chain has TRBV13 and TRBJ1-1, with D uncertain. From germline, CDR1 is PRHDT and CDR2 FYEKMQ (reference sequence). V was shortened by 0 bases and J by 4 bases, with 9 bases between the two germline ends. CDR3 length: 14 residues.

This clone was seen more than once but under ten times. The chain employs TRBV30 and TRBJ2-7; D is perhaps TRBD2 (5 bases). The V end lost 0 bases, the J end lost 7 bases, and 16 bases lay between the germline ends. Germline CDR1 reads GTSNPN; CDR2 reads SVGIG (reference sequence). The CDR3 spans 14 residues. As DNA, the CDR3 is TGTGCCTGGAGTGTAAATCAACGGCGGAGGGAGCAGTACTTC. Protein: CAWSVNQRRREQYF.

As concerns this clone: One end of the junction is discordant with germline, which a read error may explain. V and J are TRBV7-2 and TRBJ2-7; D is perhaps TRBD1 (6 bases). Germline V gene lookup returns CDR1 SGHTA and CDR2 FQGNSA. The CDR3 is 14 amino acids. The CDR3: CASSPGTTSNEQYF. In DNA form, the CDR3 reads TGTGCCAGCAGCCCCGGGACAACCTCCAACGAGCAGTACTTC.

The rearrangement joins TRBV9 to TRBJ2-5, with TRBD1 matching over 7 bases. The V gene's germline CDR1 is SGDLS and CDR2 YYNGEE. The V segment lost 0 bases and the J segment 4 bases; nucleotides outside the gene matches: 6. This CDR3 has 15 amino acids. The CDR3 is CASSVGQGVRETQYF. CDR3 bases: TGTGCCAGCAGCGTAGGTCAGGGGGTGCGAGAGACCCAGTACTTC.

This clone occurred a few times. The chain recombines TRBV7-2 with TRBJ2-2; unclear D gene. This CDR3 has 16 amino acids. V was clipped by 3 bases and J by 0 bases, with 11 bases between them. Germline assignment: CDR1 SGHTA and CDR2 FQGNSA. The CDR3 region is CASSLEQLANTGELFF. The CDR3 region has the DNA TGTGCCAGCAGCTTGGAGCAATTAGCGAACACCGGGGAGCTGTTTTTT.

The chain carries TRBV2 and TRBJ2-1; D ambiguous. Trimming took 7 bases from V and 7 from J, leaving 8 bases between them. Germline values: CDR1 SNHLY, CDR2 FYNNEI. The CDR3 runs 11 residues. For the CDR3, the DNA is TGTGCCAGCACAATCGATAATGAGCAGTTCTTC. Encoded protein: CASTIDNEQFF.

The chain links TRBV29-1 to TRBJ1-5, with D possibly being TRBD1 (5 bases). CDR3 size: 12 residues. Trimming removed 5 bases from V and 4 bases from J, with 9 bases in between. Germline CDR1 and CDR2: SQVTM and ANQGSEA. The CDR3 DNA reads as TGCAGCGTTTCGGGGGAGAATCAGCCCCAGCATTTT. It codes for CSVSGENQPQHF. Supplemented by reference TRBV29-1 and TRBJ1-5, the full variable domain reads SAVISQKPSRDICQRGTSLTIQCQVDSQVTMMFWYRQQPGQSLTLIATANQGSEATYESGFVIDKFPISRPNLTFSTLTVSNMSPEDSSIYLCSVSGENQPQHFGDGTRLSIL.

As to this clone: Other DNA sequences in the same sample also yield this CDR3. The chain links TRBV30 to TRBJ2-1, with D possibly matching TRBD2 (5 bases). V dropped 0 bases and J dropped 10 bases, with 7 bases sitting between them. The CDR3 runs to 11 residues. Germline V gives CDR1 GTSNPN, CDR2 SVGIG (reference sequence). CDR3 DNA sequence: TGTGCCTGGAGTGTTGGCGGGGAGCAGTTCTTC. This translates into CAWSVGGEQFF.

On this clone itself: Other DNA sequences in the sample encode the same CDR3. This sequence joins TRBV30 and TRBJ1-3; D is unresolved. CDR3 length: 12 residues. Germline CDR1 and CDR2: GTSNPN and SVGIG (reference sequence). V dropped 3 bases and J dropped 4 bases, with 7 bases sitting between them. The CDR3 sequence is CAWSESGNTIYF. CDR3 nucleotide sequence: TGTGCCTGGAGCGAGAGCGGAAACACCATATATTTT.

This clone has a handful of counts. The gene calls are TRBV11-2 and TRBJ2-2, with TRBD1 matching over 7 bases. This CDR3 region has 19 residues. After removal of 5 bases from V and 4 bases from J, the junction contained 19 bases not matched to a gene. The germline CDR1 and CDR2 sequences are SGHAT and FQNNGV. CDR3 sequence reads: CASSRRVTGTPSGTGELFF. Written as DNA, the CDR3 is TGTGCCAGCAGCCGCCGGGTGACAGGGACACCCTCTGGCACCGGGGAGCTGTTTTTT.

The chain uses TRBV27 and TRBJ2-7; 9 bases are shared with TRBD2. With V trimmed by 6 bases and J by 4 bases, 4 bases remained unmatched. CDR1 is MNHEY and CDR2 is SMNVEV in the germline V gene (reference sequence). This CDR3 is built from 13 residues. The CDR3 DNA follows: TGTGCCAGCAGGTCAGCGGGGGGTTACGAGCAGTACTTC. Its protein is CASRSAGGYEQYF.

This clone was seen once. The gene calls are TRBV9 and TRBJ2-1; maybe TRBD1 (6 bases). CDR1 is SGDLS, CDR2 YYNGEE, per germline. This CDR3 comprises 14 residues. Trimming took 6 bases from V and 4 from J, leaving 14 bases between them. The CDR3 protein is CASNPGTTYNEQFF. In nucleotides, the CDR3 is TGTGCCAGCAACCCCGGGACAACTTACAATGAGCAGTTCTTC.